Each of the 25 T cell receptor beta chains below was sequenced from the same sample in a study of regulatory T cells in long-lasting Graves disease. According to the study, TCR beta libraries were built with iRepertoire HTBI primers and CDR3-region Arm-PCR. TCRdb independently ran MiXCR on the multiplex PCR reads; one entry per CDR3 protein. The sample lists about 300,000 distinct CDR3 sequences, 18% occurring once. Noted time point: newly diagnosed GD, antithyroid drugs for less than 3 months. The TCR library was made from RNA extracted from PBMCs. The source was peripheral blood mononuclear cells (PBMCs), collected at new diagnosis, from a patient treated with antithyroid drugs. These receptors came from a female donor with Graves disease.

This clonotype was counted at least ten times. The chain combines TRBV28 with TRBJ2-7; 16 nucleotides line up with TRBD2. CDR3 length: 23 amino acids. Germline V gene sequence: CDR1 MDHEN, CDR2 SYDVKM. V gave up 1 base and J gave up 2 bases; unmatched junction bases: 20. The CDR3 nucleotides are TGTGCCAGCAGTTTATTGGGTGGGACTAGCGGGAGGGCCGCACACCGAGATCCCTACGAGCAGTACTTC. Residues: CASSLLGGTSGRAAHRDPYEQYF.

Worth noting for this clonotype: Since the CDR3 does not end with the conserved phenylalanine or tryptophan, this likely comes from a read error. The rearrangement joins TRBV12-3 or TRBV12-4 to TRBJ2-1; possible D gene TRBD1, 6 bases. Trimming cost V 6 bases and J 10 bases, with 10 bases left between them. This CDR3 contains 11 residues. CDR3 residues: CASRQGAEQFL. The CDR3 nucleotides read TGTGCCAGCAGACAGGGAGCAGAGCAGTTCCTC.

This clonotype was detected only once. The chain couples TRBV15 to TRBJ2-1; 13 bases fit TRBD2. The CDR3 has 16 amino acids. CDR1 and CDR2 from the germline V gene are LNHNV and YYDKDF (reference sequence). The junction had 5 bases not matched to a gene; V was cut back by 0 bases and J by 9 bases. CDR3 nucleotides: TGTGCCACCAGCAGAGATCCCGGACTAGCGGGAGTTGAGCAGTTCTTC. It yields the protein CATSRDPGLAGVEQFF. The complete variable domain, with remaining parts taken from reference TRBV15 and TRBJ2-1, reads DAMVIQNPRYQVTQFGKPVTLSCSQTLNHNVMYWYQQKSSQAPKLLFHYYDKDFNNEADTPDNFQSRRPNTSFCFLDIRSPGLGDTAMYLCATSRDPGLAGVEQFFGPGTRLTVL.

Many counts were recorded for this clonotype. The chain recombines TRBV20-1 with TRBJ2-7; 9 nucleotides agree with TRBD2. Germline CDR1 is DFQATT and CDR2 is SNEGSKA (reference sequence). The CDR3 runs to 17 residues. J gave up 6 bases and V 0 bases, and 15 bases lay outside the gene matches. The chain's CDR3 is CSARDRMGREGLGEQYF. The CDR3 bases are TGCAGTGCTAGAGACAGAATGGGGCGGGAGGGCCTCGGCGAGCAGTACTTC.

This clonotype occurred many times. This rearrangement joins TRBV19 to TRBJ2-3; TRBD2 matches at 10 bases. Germline V gene data show CDR1 as LNHDA and CDR2 as SQIVND (reference sequence). The CDR3 length is 16 residues. V shed 3 bases, J shed 2 bases, and the junction held 5 bases outside the gene matches. CDR3 DNA sequence: TGTGCCAGTAGTATCCTAGCGGGAGAATTCACAGATACGCAGTATTTT. Its protein product is CASSILAGEFTDTQYF.

This clonotype was counted ten times or more. The chain is built from TRBV6-5 and TRBJ2-7; a possible D gene is TRBD2 (5 bases). The CDR3 contains 15 residues. The germline V and J ends were trimmed by 2 bases and 7 bases, with 18 bases remaining between them. Per the germline V gene, CDR1 is MNHEY and CDR2 is SVGAGI. In DNA form, the CDR3 reads TGTGCCAGCAGTTACGACCCGACGGGGAGTGAAGAGCAGTACTTC. It codes for CASSYDPTGSEEQYF.

This clonotype was seen a single time. The rearrangement links TRBV2 to TRBJ1-6; no definite D call. The germline gives CDR1 SNHLY, CDR2 FYNNEI. V lost 7 bases and J lost 5, with 15 bases in between. The CDR3 length is 15 residues. This CDR3 reads CASTAENPDNSPLHF. The CDR3 DNA is TGTGCCAGCACCGCCGAGAATCCGGATAATTCACCCCTCCACTTT. The entire variable domain, with the rest obtained from reference TRBV2 and TRBJ1-6, is as follows: EPEVTQTPSHQVTQMGQEVILRCVPISNHLYFYWYRQILGQKVEFLVSFYNNEISEKSEIFDDQFSVERPDGSNFTLKIRSTKLEDSAMYFCASTAENPDNSPLHFGNGTRLTVT.

This clonotype has a count of ten or more. The V and J genes are TRBV7-9 and TRBJ1-4; 12 bases align to TRBD1. The germline CDR1 and CDR2 sequences are SEHNR and FQNEAQ (reference sequence). The CDR3 sequence is 19 residues long. V was pared by 2 bases and J by 7 bases, with 14 bases of the junction left unmatched. The CDR3 bases are TGTGCCAGCAGCTTACTCGGGACAGGGGGCGATGTGATCTTTGAAAAACTGTTTTTT. This codes for CASSLLGTGGDVIFEKLFF.

In this sample, this clonotype turned up a few times. V gene TRBV12-3 or TRBV12-4 combines with J gene TRBJ1-1, with a possible D match to TRBD1 (5 bases). V lost 5 bases to trimming and J lost 3 bases, with 16 bases between them. The CDR3 consists of 15 residues. CDR3: CASSEMEGADTEAFF. The CDR3 nucleotides are TGTGCCAGCAGTGAAATGGAAGGGGCAGACACTGAAGCTTTCTTT.

The chain employs TRBV28 and TRBJ2-1, with 7 bases lining up with TRBD2. The CDR3 runs to 12 residues. Germline V lookup: CDR1 MDHEN, CDR2 SYDVKM. The ends lost 3 bases at V and 8 bases at J; junction bases unmatched: 1. CDR3 bases: TGTGCCAGCAGTTTGGGGGGGTATGAGCAGTTCTTC. It specifies CASSLGGYEQFF. Full variable domain (outside the CDR3, taken from reference TRBV28 and TRBJ2-1): DVKVTQSSRYLVKRTGEKVFLECVQDMDHENMFWYRQDPGLGLRLIYFSYDVKMKEKGDIPEGYSVSREKKERFSLILESASTNQTSMYLCASSLGGYEQFFGPGTRLTVL.

The sample holds many counts of this clonotype. The genes are TRBV19 and TRBJ2-2; D remains unclear. V was cut by 6 bases and J by 0 bases, with 17 bases left in between. The CDR3 is 17 residues long. Per the germline V gene, CDR1 is LNHDA and CDR2 is SQIVND (reference sequence). CDR3 nucleotide sequence: TGTGCCAGTAGCGGCCATGGGTGGACCCCGAACACCGGGGAGCTGTTTTTT. This codes for CASSGHGWTPNTGELFF.

This clonotype was detected only a few times. The rearrangement links TRBV9 to TRBJ2-1; D is unresolved. V lost 1 base and J 3 bases, leaving 11 bases between the germline ends. CDR1 is SGDLS and CDR2 is YYNGEE in the germline V gene. The CDR3 sequence is 15 residues long. Here the CDR3 DNA reads TGTGCCAGCAGCGTAATTGAGTGGGTCTACAATGAGCAGTTCTTC. Amino acid sequence: CASSVIEWVYNEQFF.

The table lists this clonotype with many counts. This chain links TRBV18 with TRBJ1-1; D possibly corresponds to TRBD1 (6 bases). There are 14 residues in the CDR3. Germline V gene sequence: CDR1 KGHSH, CDR2 LQKENI. Trimming left V 3 bases short and J 4 bases short, with 12 bases between. The CDR3 DNA follows: TGTGCCAGCTCACCCAGACAGGCAGGCACTGAAGCTTTCTTT. Translating gives CASSPRQAGTEAFF.

Ten or more counts support this clonotype. The CDR3 loop reads CASSLEQYTEAFF. DNA for the CDR3: TGTGCCAGCAGTTTAGAACAGTACACTGAAGCTTTCTTT. The rearrangement joins TRBV12-3 or TRBV12-4 to TRBJ1-1; unclear D gene. This CDR3 has 13 residues. Trimming took off 1 base at V and 3 bases at J, with 6 bases between the two ends.

This clonotype occurred a few times. V gene TRBV6-2 or TRBV6-3 combines with J gene TRBJ2-7; D not resolved. Trimming cost V 0 bases and J 2 bases, with 11 bases left between them. Germline V gene sequence: CDR1 MNHEY, CDR2 SVGEGT. This CDR3 has 15 residues. The CDR3 nucleotides are TGTGCCAGCAGTTACTCAGGCTGGAAGACCTACGAGCAGTACTTC. Its translation is CASSYSGWKTYEQYF.

This clonotype was counted many times. V gene TRBV9 combines with J gene TRBJ1-6; D call uncertain. The length of the CDR3 is 14 residues. V was cut by 0 bases and J by 6 bases, with 7 bases left in between. In germline, CDR1 is SGDLS, CDR2 YYNGEE. The CDR3 sequence: CASSVEERNSPLHF. DNA of the CDR3: TGTGCCAGCAGCGTAGAGGAACGTAATTCACCCCTCCACTTT.

This clonotype showed up many times. The chain employs TRBV9 and TRBJ2-1; TRBD2 aligns across 16 bases. Germline-derived CDR1 and CDR2 are SGDLS and YYNGEE. V was pared by 2 bases and J by 0 bases, with 5 bases of the junction left unmatched. This CDR3 comprises 19 residues. CDR3 residues: CASSVGLAGGAPSYNEQFF. The CDR3 DNA reads as TGTGCCAGCAGCGTGGGACTAGCGGGAGGGGCGCCCTCCTACAATGAGCAGTTCTTC.

This clonotype came up many times. The chain joins TRBV28 to TRBJ1-4; D remains unclear. This CDR3 spans 15 amino acids. The V end lost 3 bases, the J end lost 6 bases, and 14 bases lay between the germline ends. CDR1 MDHEN and CDR2 SYDVKM come from the germline V gene. In DNA, the CDR3 is TGTGCCAGCAGTTTTTCTGTATCGGGAGATGAAAAACTGTTTTTT. Its translation is CASSFSVSGDEKLFF. Combining the CDR3 with reference TRBV28 and TRBJ1-4 gives the whole variable domain DVKVTQSSRYLVKRTGEKVFLECVQDMDHENMFWYRQDPGLGLRLIYFSYDVKMKEKGDIPEGYSVSREKKERFSLILESASTNQTSMYLCASSFSVSGDEKLFFGSGTQLSVL.

In its sample, this clonotype was seen many times. CDR3 coding DNA: TGCAGTGCTAGAGATCCGGCGCGGAGCTCCTACAATGAGCAGTTCTTC. Protein sequence: CSARDPARSSYNEQFF. J is TRBJ2-1 and V is TRBV20-1; D not certain. The CDR3 is 16 amino acids. The V gene's germline CDR1 is DFQATT and CDR2 SNEGSKA (reference sequence). Deletions cut 0 bases from V and 0 bases from J, with 12 bases between.

This chain links TRBV6-5 with TRBJ1-1; no firm D call. The length of the CDR3 is 13 residues. Trimming removed 2 bases at V and 1 base at J, with 5 bases between. Per germline, CDR1 MNHEY and CDR2 SVGAGI. The CDR3 loop is CASSYSQNTEAFF. In DNA form, the CDR3 reads TGTGCCAGCAGTTACAGCCAGAACACTGAAGCTTTCTTT.

This chain uses TRBV6-1 with TRBJ2-2, with no clear D. Germline lookup yields CDR1 MNHNS and CDR2 SASEGT. Deletions cut 2 bases from V and 5 bases from J, with 0 bases between. The length of the CDR3 is 11 residues. CDR3: CASSETGELFF. The DNA of the CDR3 is TGTGCCAGCAGTGAAACCGGGGAGCTGTTTTTT.

In this sample, this clonotype turned up many times. The chain recombines TRBV27 with TRBJ2-1; 8 positions agree with TRBD2. The V segment lost 0 bases and the J segment 4 bases; nucleotides outside the gene matches: 8. Germline assignment: CDR1 MNHEY and CDR2 SMNVEV (reference sequence). The CDR3 sequence is 17 residues long. The CDR3 spells CASSLSQREMVYNEQFF. For the CDR3, the DNA is TGTGCCAGCAGTTTATCGCAGCGGGAGATGGTTTACAATGAGCAGTTCTTC.

Many counts were recorded for this clonotype. The chain employs TRBV19 and TRBJ1-5; D is ambiguous. The CDR3 totals 14 residues. With 2 bases removed from V and 3 bases from J, the gap between germline ends came to 8 bases. Germline values: CDR1 LNHDA, CDR2 SQIVND (reference sequence). CDR3 DNA sequence: TGTGCCAGTAGTATAAGGACGACCAATCAGCCCCAGCATTTT. Its protein product is CASSIRTTNQPQHF.

J is TRBJ2-2 and V is TRBV6-2 or TRBV6-3; D remains unclear. This CDR3 has 15 residues. Germline CDR1 MNHEY, CDR2 SVGEGT. V was clipped by 1 base and J by 3 bases, with 9 bases between them. CDR3 sequence reads: CASSYFLAHTGELFF. The CDR3 region has the DNA TGTGCCAGCAGTTACTTTTTAGCCCACACCGGGGAGCTGTTTTTT.

This clonotype was observed many times. The rearrangement uses TRBV6-1 and TRBJ2-7; 10 bases match TRBD2. CDR1 and CDR2 (germline): MNHNS, SASEGT. The CDR3 is 16 residues long. The V segment lost 8 bases and the J segment 2 bases; nucleotides outside the gene matches: 12. CDR3 in amino acids: CASGRPGTSVPYEQYF. In DNA, the CDR3 is TGTGCCAGCGGGCGACCCGGGACTAGCGTTCCCTACGAGCAGTACTTC.